The rows below give T cell receptor beta chains drawn from one sample of a study of shared clonotypes between healthy human individuals. Sequenced by immunoSEQ multiplex PCR; TCRdb stores in-frame clones only, minus some. The table has approximately 1,000,000 clones, 75% to 80% seen once; the top ten hold approximately 0.52%. The sequenced material came from memory CD4+ T cells from PBMCs. Source of these receptors: a man between 18 and 35 years old in good health. Some clones in this sample may be carry-over from other donors' samples. Both conserved end residues are part of each CDR3. D genes are given only for firm matches. Clone size is given for some rows only: seen once, a few or many times, or a class if the clone is expanded.

cdr3_aa: CASSSTGLGQPQHF
cdr3_nt: TGTGCCAGCTCTTCGACAGGGCTGGGTCAGCCCCAGCATTTT
v_call: TRBV18
clone_size: -
j_call: TRBJ1-5
d_call: TRBD1

cdr3_aa: CASSPPGYEQYF
cdr3_nt: TGTGCCAGCAGTCCCCCGGGCTACGAGCAGTACTTC
v_call: TRBV7-2
clone_size: -
j_call: TRBJ2-7
d_call: -

cdr3_aa: CASNRDRNYNEQFF
cdr3_nt: TGTGCCAGCAACCGGGACAGGAACTACAATGAGCAGTTCTTC
v_call: TRBV18
clone_size: -
j_call: TRBJ2-1
d_call: TRBD1

cdr3_aa: CASSPGGTGGSNAEAFF
cdr3_nt: TGTGCCAGCAGCCCCGGCGGGACAGGGGGCTCTAACGCTGAAGCTTTCTTT
v_call: TRBV9
clone_size: few
j_call: TRBJ1-1
d_call: TRBD1

cdr3_aa: CASRRAGQGYGYTF
cdr3_nt: TGTGCCAGCAGGCGGGCGGGACAGGGTTATGGCTACACCTTC
v_call: TRBV27
clone_size: -
j_call: TRBJ1-2
d_call: TRBD1

cdr3_aa: CASSVTGTTNSPLHF
cdr3_nt: TGTGCCAGCAGCGTAACCGGGACTACCAATTCACCCCTCCACTTT
v_call: TRBV7-8
clone_size: -
j_call: TRBJ1-6
d_call: -

cdr3_aa: CASSRERQAGNNEQFF
cdr3_nt: TGTGCCAGCTCACGGGAGCGACAGGCGGGTAACAATGAGCAGTTCTTC
v_call: TRBV18
clone_size: -
j_call: TRBJ2-1
d_call: -

cdr3_aa: CASTPGTFKNIQYF
cdr3_nt: TGTGCCAGCACCCCTGGGACTTTCAAAAACATTCAGTACTTC
v_call: TRBV28
clone_size: -
j_call: TRBJ2-4
d_call: -

cdr3_aa: CASSLNGRQPQHF
cdr3_nt: TGTGCCAGCAGCTTAAACGGTCGTCAGCCCCAGCATTTT
v_call: TRBV7-9
clone_size: -
j_call: TRBJ1-5
d_call: -

cdr3_aa: CASSTGLAKNIQYF
cdr3_nt: TGCGCCAGCAGCACGGGTCTAGCCAAAAACATTCAGTACTTC
v_call: TRBV5-1
clone_size: -
j_call: TRBJ2-4
d_call: -

cdr3_aa: CASSSKGTFYGYTF
cdr3_nt: TGTGCCAGCAGCTCCAAAGGGACATTTTATGGCTACACCTTC
v_call: TRBV11-2
clone_size: -
j_call: TRBJ1-2
d_call: -

cdr3_aa: CASSLAGAGTQYF
cdr3_nt: TGTGCCAGCAGCTTAGCGGGAGCGGGTACGCAGTATTTT
v_call: TRBV5-4
clone_size: -
j_call: TRBJ2-3
d_call: TRBD2

cdr3_aa: CASSLGQGGSGYTF
cdr3_nt: TGCGCCAGCAGCCTGGGACAGGGAGGTAGCGGCTACACCTTC
v_call: TRBV5-1
clone_size: -
j_call: TRBJ1-2
d_call: TRBD1

cdr3_aa: CASSTPLRGYEQYF
cdr3_nt: TGTGCCAGCAGTACACCGTTGCGGGGCTACGAGCAGTACTTC
v_call: TRBV28
clone_size: -
j_call: TRBJ2-7
d_call: -

cdr3_aa: CASRSDGTSGRKLRETQYF
cdr3_nt: TGCGCCAGCAGATCCGACGGGACTAGCGGGAGAAAGCTTAGAGAGACCCAGTACTTC
v_call: TRBV5-1
clone_size: -
j_call: TRBJ2-5
d_call: TRBD2

cdr3_aa: CAWSVGTPNTEAFF
cdr3_nt: TGTGCCTGGAGTGTAGGGACACCTAACACTGAAGCTTTCTTT
v_call: TRBV30
clone_size: -
j_call: TRBJ1-1
d_call: -

cdr3_aa: CASSLVGLGYGENTEAFF
cdr3_nt: TGTGCCAGCAGCTTAGTCGGGTTGGGGTACGGGGAGAACACTGAAGCTTTCTTT
v_call: TRBV11-2
clone_size: -
j_call: TRBJ1-1
d_call: -

cdr3_aa: CASSIFGTGPYGYTF
cdr3_nt: TGTGCCAGTAGTATTTTCGGGACAGGGCCCTATGGCTACACCTTC
v_call: TRBV19
clone_size: -
j_call: TRBJ1-2
d_call: TRBD1

cdr3_aa: CASTSGANVLTF
cdr3_nt: TGTGCCAGCACCTCTGGGGCCAACGTCCTGACTTTC
v_call: TRBV7-9
clone_size: -
j_call: TRBJ2-6
d_call: -

cdr3_aa: CASSIGAWMGFLF
cdr3_nt: TGTGCCAGTAGTATAGGAGCGTGGATGGGGTTCCTTTTT
v_call: TRBV19
clone_size: -
j_call: TRBJ1-3
d_call: -

cdr3_aa: CASDGSETSEANYGYTF
cdr3_nt: TGTGCCAGCGACGGGTCCGAGACGTCCGAAGCTAACTATGGCTACACCTTC
v_call: TRBV28
clone_size: -
j_call: TRBJ1-2
d_call: -

cdr3_aa: CASSLGQFTDTQYF
cdr3_nt: TGCGCCAGCAGCTTGGGACAGTTCACAGATACGCAGTATTTT
v_call: TRBV5-1
clone_size: -
j_call: TRBJ2-3
d_call: -

cdr3_aa: CASSVGIGRGLGNEQFF
cdr3_nt: TGTGCCAGCAGCGTAGGGATTGGGAGGGGGCTAGGGAATGAGCAGTTCTTC
v_call: TRBV9
clone_size: -
j_call: TRBJ2-1
d_call: -

cdr3_aa: CASSATGTLATEAFF
cdr3_nt: TGTGCCAGCAGCGCAACCGGGACCTTGGCCACTGAAGCTTTCTTT
v_call: TRBV7-9
clone_size: -
j_call: TRBJ1-1
d_call: -

cdr3_aa: CASNWASGTDTQYF
cdr3_nt: TGTGCCAGCAATTGGGCTAGCGGCACAGATACGCAGTATTTT
v_call: TRBV2
clone_size: -
j_call: TRBJ2-3
d_call: -

cdr3_aa: CASSDVGYEQYF
cdr3_nt: TGCGCCAGCAGTGATGTCGGCTACGAGCAGTACTTC
v_call: TRBV10-2
clone_size: -
j_call: TRBJ2-7
d_call: -

cdr3_aa: CASSLGQRLYGYTF
cdr3_nt: TGTGCCAGCAGCTTGGGGCAGCGCCTCTATGGCTACACCTTC
v_call: TRBV5-4
clone_size: -
j_call: TRBJ1-2
d_call: -

cdr3_aa: CASSDAREAPPGKLFF
cdr3_nt: TGTGCCAGCAGTGATGCCCGGGAAGCTCCACCCGGAAAACTGTTTTTT
v_call: TRBV25-1
clone_size: -
j_call: TRBJ1-4
d_call: -

cdr3_aa: CAISESGVYGGYTF
cdr3_nt: TGTGCCATCAGTGAGTCGGGTGTATATGGCGGCTACACCTTC
v_call: TRBV10-3
clone_size: few
j_call: TRBJ1-2
d_call: -

cdr3_aa: CASSEQGRGGYTF
cdr3_nt: TGTGCCAGCAGCGAACAGGGGAGAGGTGGCTACACCTTC
v_call: TRBV5-4
clone_size: few
j_call: TRBJ1-2
d_call: TRBD1

cdr3_aa: CASSQTGGRYEQYF
cdr3_nt: TGTGCCAGCAGCCAAACAGGGGGCCGCTACGAGCAGTACTTC
v_call: TRBV7-2
clone_size: -
j_call: TRBJ2-7
d_call: TRBD1

cdr3_aa: CASRLRGGDEQFF
cdr3_nt: TGCGCCAGCAGATTAAGAGGGGGTGATGAGCAGTTCTTC
v_call: TRBV5-1
clone_size: many
j_call: TRBJ2-1
d_call: -

cdr3_aa: CASSGLAGEGAEQFF
cdr3_nt: TGTGCCAGCTCGGGACTAGCGGGAGAGGGGGCTGAGCAGTTCTTC
v_call: TRBV18
clone_size: -
j_call: TRBJ2-1
d_call: TRBD2

cdr3_aa: CASGTNRESHF
cdr3_nt: TGTGCCAGCGGAACTAACAGGGAGAGTCACTTC
v_call: TRBV28
clone_size: few
j_call: TRBJ2-7
d_call: -

cdr3_aa: CASRATGIEQYF
cdr3_nt: TGTGCCAGCAGGGCTACAGGGATCGAGCAGTACTTC
v_call: TRBV6-1
clone_size: -
j_call: TRBJ2-7
d_call: -

cdr3_aa: CASSPPEVGTGELFF
cdr3_nt: TGTGCCAGCAGTCCGCCAGAGGTGGGCACCGGGGAGCTGTTTTTT
v_call: TRBV27
clone_size: -
j_call: TRBJ2-2
d_call: -

cdr3_aa: CASSNGLNEKLFF
cdr3_nt: TGTGCCAGCTCAAACGGCCTTAATGAAAAACTGTTTTTT
v_call: TRBV18
clone_size: -
j_call: TRBJ1-4
d_call: -

cdr3_aa: CASSQGVIWREEPSYEQYF
cdr3_nt: TGCGCCAGCAGCCAAGGGGTTATTTGGCGGGAGGAACCCTCCTACGAGCAGTACTTC
v_call: TRBV4-1
clone_size: -
j_call: TRBJ2-7
d_call: TRBD2

cdr3_aa: CASSRRDGTSGVNEQYF
cdr3_nt: TGTGCCAGCAGTCGAAGGGATGGGACTAGCGGGGTCAACGAGCAGTACTTC
v_call: TRBV27
clone_size: many
j_call: TRBJ2-7
d_call: TRBD2

cdr3_aa: CASSLFAGEGSDTQYF
cdr3_nt: TGTGCCAGCAGCTTGTTTGCGGGAGAGGGTTCAGATACGCAGTATTTT
v_call: TRBV5-6
clone_size: few
j_call: TRBJ2-3
d_call: TRBD2

cdr3_aa: CASSPTTGYSTDTQYF
cdr3_nt: TGTGCCAGCAGCCCTACGACAGGTTATAGCACAGATACGCAGTATTTT
v_call: TRBV9
clone_size: -
j_call: TRBJ2-3
d_call: -

cdr3_aa: CASSLVGAAYEQYF
cdr3_nt: TGTGCCAGCAGTTTAGTAGGGGCCGCCTACGAGCAGTACTTC
v_call: TRBV28
clone_size: -
j_call: TRBJ2-7
d_call: -

cdr3_aa: CASRGTGSAGVQYF
cdr3_nt: TGCGCCAGCAGGGGGACAGGGTCGGCTGGCGTCCAGTATTTT
v_call: TRBV10-2
clone_size: -
j_call: TRBJ2-3
d_call: TRBD1

cdr3_aa: CASSLSGSSYNEQFF
cdr3_nt: TGTGCCAGCAGCTTGAGCGGGAGCTCCTACAATGAGCAGTTCTTC
v_call: TRBV11-2
clone_size: -
j_call: TRBJ2-1
d_call: TRBD2

cdr3_aa: CAGRGASGPWGTDTQYF
cdr3_nt: TGTGCCGGGCGAGGGGCTAGCGGGCCCTGGGGCACAGATACGCAGTATTTT
v_call: TRBV2
clone_size: -
j_call: TRBJ2-3
d_call: TRBD2

cdr3_aa: CASSSPSYEQYF
cdr3_nt: TGCGCCAGCAGCTCGCCCTCCTACGAGCAGTACTTC
v_call: TRBV5-1
clone_size: -
j_call: TRBJ2-7
d_call: -

cdr3_aa: CASSLQGGAIHEQFF
cdr3_nt: TGTGCCAGCAGCTTACAGGGAGGGGCAATCCATGAGCAGTTCTTC
v_call: TRBV7-2
clone_size: -
j_call: TRBJ2-1
d_call: TRBD2

cdr3_aa: CASSLDGRRQGASYNEQFF
cdr3_nt: TGTGCCAGCAGCTTAGATGGGCGAAGACAGGGGGCCAGCTACAATGAGCAGTTCTTC
v_call: TRBV11-3
clone_size: -
j_call: TRBJ2-1
d_call: TRBD1

cdr3_aa: CASSPLLDLNTEAFF
cdr3_nt: TGTGCCAGCTCACCACTTCTAGATCTTAACACTGAAGCTTTCTTT
v_call: TRBV18
clone_size: once
j_call: TRBJ1-1
d_call: -

cdr3_aa: CAWSRENTEAFF
cdr3_nt: TGTGCCTGGAGCAGGGAGAACACTGAAGCTTTCTTT
v_call: TRBV30
clone_size: -
j_call: TRBJ1-1
d_call: -

cdr3_aa: CASSPPSRGREQYF
cdr3_nt: TGTGCCAGCAGTCCCCCCAGCAGGGGCCGCGAGCAGTACTTC
v_call: TRBV28
clone_size: few
j_call: TRBJ2-7
d_call: -

cdr3_aa: CASSPSLSGQETQYF
cdr3_nt: TGTGCCAGCAGTCCCTCTTTGAGCGGCCAAGAGACCCAGTACTTC
v_call: TRBV28
clone_size: few
j_call: TRBJ2-5
d_call: -